The subject of this entry is one T cell receptor gamma chain. Its antigen is unknown. The record originates from a study of Vδ1+ human thymocytes. Between about 97% and 99.6% of sorted thymocytes were Vdelta1+. Study results and limitations: Thymic TRG and TRD repertoires appeared highly polyclonal, with Gaussian CDR3 length distributions. TRD repertoires were essentially private, unlike widely shared TRG clonotypes.

The ends lost 0 bases at V and 5 bases at J; junction bases unmatched: 7. The CDR3 has 14 residues. Germline-derived CDR1 and CDR2 are EGSNGY and YDSYNSKV. Sequences come from RNA converted to cDNA by reverse transcription. Pooled V-gene forward primers with one constant-region reverse primer generated the CDR3 amplicons by multiplex PCR. TCRdb reprocessed the multiplex PCR reads through CATT. This sample yields 20,000 to 25,000 gamma-chain clones, of which roughly an eighth are seen a single time; under 2.5% belongs to the top ten. Input material: Vdelta1+ gamma-delta thymocytes from the thymus. The sample's subset: FACS-sorted CD3+ TCRalphabeta- TCRVdelta1+ TCRVdelta2- thymocytes. This clonotype was obtained from a child less than two years old who had congenital heart surgery. V usage is TRGV2 and J usage is TRGJ1 or TRGJ2. The CDR3 DNA follows: TGTGCCACCTGGGACGGGCCGGGTAATTATAAGAAACTCTTT. Protein product: CATWDGPGNYKKLF.